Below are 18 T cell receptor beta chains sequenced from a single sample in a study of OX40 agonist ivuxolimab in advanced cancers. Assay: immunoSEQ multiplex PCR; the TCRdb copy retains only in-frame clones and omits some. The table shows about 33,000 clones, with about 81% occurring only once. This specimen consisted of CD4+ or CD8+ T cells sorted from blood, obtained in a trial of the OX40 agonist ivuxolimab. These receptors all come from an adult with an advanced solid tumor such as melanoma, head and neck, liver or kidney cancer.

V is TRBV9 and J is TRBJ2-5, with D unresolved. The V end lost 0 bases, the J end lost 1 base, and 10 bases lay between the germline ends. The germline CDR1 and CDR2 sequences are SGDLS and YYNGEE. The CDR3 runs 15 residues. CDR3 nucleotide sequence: TGTGCCAGCAGCGTAGACTTATCGGCCCAAGAGACCCAGTACTTC. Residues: CASSVDLSAQETQYF.

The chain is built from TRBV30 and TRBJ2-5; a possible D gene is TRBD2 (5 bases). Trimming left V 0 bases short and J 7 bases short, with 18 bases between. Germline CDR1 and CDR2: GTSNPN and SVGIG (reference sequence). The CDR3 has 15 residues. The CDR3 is CAWSVRSSGVGTQYF. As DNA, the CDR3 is TGTGCCTGGAGTGTTCGGAGCTCCGGGGTGGGGACCCAGTACTTC.

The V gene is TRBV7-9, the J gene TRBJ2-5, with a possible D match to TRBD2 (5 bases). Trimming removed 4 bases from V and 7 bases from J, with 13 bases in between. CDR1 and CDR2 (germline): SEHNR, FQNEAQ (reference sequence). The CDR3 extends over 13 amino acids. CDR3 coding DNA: TGTGCCAGCAGCTCAACAAACGCGGGGACCCAGTACTTC. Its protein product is CASSSTNAGTQYF.

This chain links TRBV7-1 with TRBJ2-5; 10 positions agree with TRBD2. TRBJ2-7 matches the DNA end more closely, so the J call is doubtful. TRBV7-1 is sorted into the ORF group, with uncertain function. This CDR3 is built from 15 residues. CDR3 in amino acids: CASSSTSGNSYEQYF. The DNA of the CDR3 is TGTGCCAGCAGCTCCACTAGCGGGAACTCCTACGAGCAGTACTTC.

The DNA for the CDR3 is TGTGCCAGCAGCTTGTTTGCGCTGACGGTAAACACCATATATTTT. Its protein product is CASSLFALTVNTIYF. The chain couples TRBV5-6 to TRBJ1-3; D remains ambiguous. The CDR3 is 15 residues long. V was cut by 1 base and J by 6 bases, with 14 bases left in between. Per the germline V gene, CDR1 is SGHDT and CDR2 is YYEEEE. The complete variable domain, with remaining parts taken from reference TRBV5-6 and TRBJ1-3, reads DAGVTQSPTHLIKTRGQQVTLRCSPKSGHDTVSWYQQALGQGPQFIFQYYEEEERQRGNFPDRFSGHQFPNYSSELNVNALLLGDSALYLCASSLFALTVNTIYFGEGSWLTVV.

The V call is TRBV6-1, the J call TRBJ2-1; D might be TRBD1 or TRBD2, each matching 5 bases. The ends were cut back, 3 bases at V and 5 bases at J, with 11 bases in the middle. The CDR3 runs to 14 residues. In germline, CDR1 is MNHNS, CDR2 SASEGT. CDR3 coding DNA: TGTGCCAGCAGTGATTGGGACGTCAACAATGAGCAGTTCTTC. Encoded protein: CASSDWDVNNEQFF.

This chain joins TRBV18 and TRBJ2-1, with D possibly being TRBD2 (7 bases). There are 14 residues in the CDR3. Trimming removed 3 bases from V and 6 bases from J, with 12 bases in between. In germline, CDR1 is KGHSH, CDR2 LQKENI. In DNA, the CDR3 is TGTGCCAGCTCACCCCCGGGGGGCCCCAATGAGCAGTTCTTC. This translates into CASSPPGGPNEQFF.

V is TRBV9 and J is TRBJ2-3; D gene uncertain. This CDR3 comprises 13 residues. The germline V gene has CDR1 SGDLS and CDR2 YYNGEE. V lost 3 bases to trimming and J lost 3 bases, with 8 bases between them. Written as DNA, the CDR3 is TGTGCCAGCAGCGCTCTTGTAACAGATACGCAGTATTTT. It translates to CASSALVTDTQYF.

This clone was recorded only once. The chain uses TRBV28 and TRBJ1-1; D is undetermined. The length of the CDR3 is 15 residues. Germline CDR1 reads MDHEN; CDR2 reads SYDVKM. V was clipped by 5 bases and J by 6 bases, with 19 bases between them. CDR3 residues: CASSNLQRSRAEAFF. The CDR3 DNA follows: TGTGCCAGCAGTAACCTCCAGAGGTCCCGGGCTGAAGCTTTCTTT.

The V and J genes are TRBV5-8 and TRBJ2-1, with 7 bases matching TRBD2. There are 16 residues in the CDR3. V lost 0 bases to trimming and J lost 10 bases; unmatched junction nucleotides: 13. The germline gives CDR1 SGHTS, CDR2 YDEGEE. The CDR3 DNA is TGTGCCAGCAGCTTGGTATCTGGCGGGAGTCTAGGAGAGCAGTTCTTC. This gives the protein CASSLVSGGSLGEQFF.

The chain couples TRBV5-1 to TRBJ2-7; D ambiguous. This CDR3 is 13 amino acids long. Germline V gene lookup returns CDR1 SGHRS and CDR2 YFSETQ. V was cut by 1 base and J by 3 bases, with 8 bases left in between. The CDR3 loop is CASSLNQHYEQYF. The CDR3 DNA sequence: TGCGCCAGCAGCTTGAACCAGCACTACGAGCAGTACTTC.

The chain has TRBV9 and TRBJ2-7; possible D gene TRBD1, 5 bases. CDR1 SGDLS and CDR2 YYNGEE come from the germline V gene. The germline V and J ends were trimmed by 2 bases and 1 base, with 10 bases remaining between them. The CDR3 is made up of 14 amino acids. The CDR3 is CASSVAGRSYEQYF. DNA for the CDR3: TGTGCCAGCAGCGTGGCAGGGCGATCCTACGAGCAGTACTTC.

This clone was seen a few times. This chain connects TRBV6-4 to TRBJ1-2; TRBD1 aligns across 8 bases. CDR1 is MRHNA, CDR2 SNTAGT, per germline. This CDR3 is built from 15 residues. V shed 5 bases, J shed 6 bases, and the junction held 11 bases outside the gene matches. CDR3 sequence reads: CASSQAPGGVDGYTF. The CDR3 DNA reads TGTGCCAGCAGTCAAGCTCCAGGGGGCGTTGATGGCTACACCTTC.

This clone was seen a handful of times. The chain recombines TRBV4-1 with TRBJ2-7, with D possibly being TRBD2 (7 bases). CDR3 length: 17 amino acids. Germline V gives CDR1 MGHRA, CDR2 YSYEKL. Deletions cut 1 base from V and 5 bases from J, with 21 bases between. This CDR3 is CASSQGLRWGGEDEQYF. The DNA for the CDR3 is TGCGCCAGCAGCCAAGGGCTACGGTGGGGGGGCGAAGACGAGCAGTACTTC.

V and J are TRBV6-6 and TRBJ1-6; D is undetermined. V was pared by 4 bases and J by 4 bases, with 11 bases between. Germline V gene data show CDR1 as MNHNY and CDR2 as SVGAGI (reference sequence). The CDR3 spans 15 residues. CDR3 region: CASSSQEGYNSPLHF. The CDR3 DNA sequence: TGTGCCAGCAGTTCGCAGGAGGGTTATAATTCACCCCTCCACTTT.

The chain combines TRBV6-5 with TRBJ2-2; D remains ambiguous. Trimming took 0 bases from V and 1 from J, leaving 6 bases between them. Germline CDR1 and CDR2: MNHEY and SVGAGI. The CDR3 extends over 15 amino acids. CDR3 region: CASSYSKVNTGELFF. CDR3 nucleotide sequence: TGTGCCAGCAGTTACTCGAAGGTGAACACCGGGGAGCTGTTTTTT.

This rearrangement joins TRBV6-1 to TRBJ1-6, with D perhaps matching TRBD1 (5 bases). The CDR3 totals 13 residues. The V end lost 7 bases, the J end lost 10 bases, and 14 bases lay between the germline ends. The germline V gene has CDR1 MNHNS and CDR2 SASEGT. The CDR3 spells CASTWDYYSPLHF. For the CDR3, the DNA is TGTGCCAGCACTTGGGACTACTACTCACCCCTCCACTTT.

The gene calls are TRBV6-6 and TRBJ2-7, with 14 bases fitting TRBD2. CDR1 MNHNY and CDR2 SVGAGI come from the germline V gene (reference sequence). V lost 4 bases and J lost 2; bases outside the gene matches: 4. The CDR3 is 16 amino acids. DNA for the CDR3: TGTGCCAGCAGTTTAGGGACTAGCGGGAGTACCTACGAGCAGTACTTC. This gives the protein CASSLGTSGSTYEQYF.